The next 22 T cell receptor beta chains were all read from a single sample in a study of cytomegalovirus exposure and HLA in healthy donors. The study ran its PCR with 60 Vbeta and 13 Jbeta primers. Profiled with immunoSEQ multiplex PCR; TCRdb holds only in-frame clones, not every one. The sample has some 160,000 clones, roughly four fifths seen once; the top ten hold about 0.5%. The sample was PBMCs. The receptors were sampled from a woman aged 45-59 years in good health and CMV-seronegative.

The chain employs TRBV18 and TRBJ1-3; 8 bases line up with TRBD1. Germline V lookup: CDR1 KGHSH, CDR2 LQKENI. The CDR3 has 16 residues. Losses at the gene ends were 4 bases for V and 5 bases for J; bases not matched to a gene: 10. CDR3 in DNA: TGTGCCAGCTCACGACGGGAACAGGGGGGTCGAAACACCATATATTTT. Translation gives CASSRREQGGRNTIYF.

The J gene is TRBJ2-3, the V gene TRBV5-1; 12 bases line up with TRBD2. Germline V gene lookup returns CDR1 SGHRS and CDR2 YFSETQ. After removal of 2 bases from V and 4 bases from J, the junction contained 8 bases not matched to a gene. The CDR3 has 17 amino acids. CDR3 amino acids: CASSFRLAGVGADTQYF. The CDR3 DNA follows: TGCGCCAGCAGCTTCAGACTAGCGGGAGTTGGCGCAGATACGCAGTATTTT.

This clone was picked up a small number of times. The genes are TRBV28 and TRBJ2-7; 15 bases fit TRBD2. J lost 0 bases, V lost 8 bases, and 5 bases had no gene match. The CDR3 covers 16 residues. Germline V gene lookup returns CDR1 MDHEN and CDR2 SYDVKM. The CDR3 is CASGTSGGFRSYEQYF. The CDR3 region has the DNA TGTGCCAGCGGGACTAGCGGGGGGTTTCGCTCCTACGAGCAGTACTTC.

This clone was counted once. Here the CDR3 reads CASSRQQGVVYGYTF. The CDR3, as DNA: TGTGCCAGCAGCAGACAACAGGGGGTAGTCTATGGCTACACCTTC. This chain uses TRBV9 with TRBJ1-2; TRBD1 matches at 8 bases. Germline CDR1 reads SGDLS; CDR2 reads YYNGEE. This CDR3 has 15 amino acids. With V trimmed by 4 bases and J by 4 bases, 9 bases remained unmatched.

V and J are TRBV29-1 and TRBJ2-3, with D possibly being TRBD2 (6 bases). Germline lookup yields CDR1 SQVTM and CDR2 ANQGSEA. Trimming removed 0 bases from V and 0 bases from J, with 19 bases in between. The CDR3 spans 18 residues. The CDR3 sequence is CSVEERFGRAGSTDTQYF. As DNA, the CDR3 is TGCAGCGTTGAAGAAAGGTTCGGTCGGGCGGGGAGCACAGATACGCAGTATTTT.

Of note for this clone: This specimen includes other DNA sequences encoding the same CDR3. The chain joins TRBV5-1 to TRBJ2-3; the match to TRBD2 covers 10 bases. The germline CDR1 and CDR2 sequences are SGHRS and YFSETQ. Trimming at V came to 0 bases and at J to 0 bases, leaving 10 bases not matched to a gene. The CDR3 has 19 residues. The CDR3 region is CASSLEGLAEGTSTDTQYF. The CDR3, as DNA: TGCGCCAGCAGCTTGGAAGGACTAGCGGAGGGAACTAGCACAGATACGCAGTATTTT.

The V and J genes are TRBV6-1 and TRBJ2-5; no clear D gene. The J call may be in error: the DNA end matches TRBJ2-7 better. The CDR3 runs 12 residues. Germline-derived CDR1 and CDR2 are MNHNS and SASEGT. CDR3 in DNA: TGTGCCAGCAGTGACGCCTACTACGAGCAGTACTTC. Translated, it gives CASSDAYYEQYF.

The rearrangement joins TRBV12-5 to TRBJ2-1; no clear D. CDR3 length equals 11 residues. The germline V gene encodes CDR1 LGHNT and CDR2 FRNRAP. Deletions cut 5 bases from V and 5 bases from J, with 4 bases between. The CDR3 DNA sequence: TGTGCTAGTGGTCTTAACAATGAGCAGTTCTTC. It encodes CASGLNNEQFF. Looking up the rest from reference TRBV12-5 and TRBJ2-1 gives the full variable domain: DARVTQTPRHKVTEMGQEVTMRCQPILGHNTVFWYRQTMMQGLELLAYFRNRAPLDDSGMPKDRFSAEMPDATLATLKIQPSEPRDSAVYFCASGLNNEQFFGPGTRLTVL.

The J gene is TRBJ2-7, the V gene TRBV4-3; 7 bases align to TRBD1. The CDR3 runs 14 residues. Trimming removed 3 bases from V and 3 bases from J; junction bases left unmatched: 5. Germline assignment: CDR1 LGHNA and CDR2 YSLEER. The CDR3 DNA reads TGCGCCAGCAGCCAGACAGGGAAGTTCTACGAGCAGTACTTC. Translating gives CASSQTGKFYEQYF.

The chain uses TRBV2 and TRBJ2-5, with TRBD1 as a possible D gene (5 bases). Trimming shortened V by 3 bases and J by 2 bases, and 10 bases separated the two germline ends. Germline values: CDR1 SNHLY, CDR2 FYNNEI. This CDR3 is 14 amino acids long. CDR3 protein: CASSDLGPQETQYF. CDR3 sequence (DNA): TGTGCCAGCAGTGATCTGGGGCCTCAAGAGACCCAGTACTTC.

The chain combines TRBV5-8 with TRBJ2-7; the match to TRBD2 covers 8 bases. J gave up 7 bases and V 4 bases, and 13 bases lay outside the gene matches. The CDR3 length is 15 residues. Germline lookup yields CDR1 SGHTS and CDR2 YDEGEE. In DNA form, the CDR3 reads TGTGCCAGCAGCCGGCGGGGGGTCCCGATTTTGGAGCAGTACTTC. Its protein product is CASSRRGVPILEQYF.

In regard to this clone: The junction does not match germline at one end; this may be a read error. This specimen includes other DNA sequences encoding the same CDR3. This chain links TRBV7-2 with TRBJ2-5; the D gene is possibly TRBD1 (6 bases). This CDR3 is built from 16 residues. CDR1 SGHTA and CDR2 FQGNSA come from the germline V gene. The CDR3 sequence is CASSPRQVTRSETQYF. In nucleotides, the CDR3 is TGTGCCAGCAGCCCTCGACAGGTCACTCGTTCAGAGACTCAGTACTTC.

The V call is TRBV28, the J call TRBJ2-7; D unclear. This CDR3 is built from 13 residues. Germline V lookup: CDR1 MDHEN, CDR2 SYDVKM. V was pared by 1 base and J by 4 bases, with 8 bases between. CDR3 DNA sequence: TGTGCCAGCAGTTTATCCATCCGGTACGAGCAGTACTTC. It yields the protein CASSLSIRYEQYF.

The chain's CDR3 is CASSLRLELRNEQFF. The CDR3 coding sequence is TGTGCCAGCAGCCTACGACTAGAATTGAGGAATGAGCAGTTCTTC. The gene calls are TRBV7-9 and TRBJ2-1; D might be TRBD2 (6 bases). Deletions cut 5 bases from V and 7 bases from J, with 18 bases between. This CDR3 is built from 15 residues. CDR1 is SEHNR and CDR2 is FQNEAQ in the germline V gene (reference sequence).

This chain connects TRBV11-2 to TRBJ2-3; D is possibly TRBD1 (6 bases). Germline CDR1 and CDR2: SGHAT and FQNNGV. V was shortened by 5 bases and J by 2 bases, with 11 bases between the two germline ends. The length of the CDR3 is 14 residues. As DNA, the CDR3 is TGTGCCAGCAGCCCGGGACACAACACAGATACGCAGTATTTT. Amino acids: CASSPGHNTDTQYF.

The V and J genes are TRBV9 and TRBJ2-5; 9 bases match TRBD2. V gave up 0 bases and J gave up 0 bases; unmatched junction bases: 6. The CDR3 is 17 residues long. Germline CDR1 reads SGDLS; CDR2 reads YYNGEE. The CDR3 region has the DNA TGTGCCAGCAGCGTAGCAACTAGCGGGTGGTACCAAGAGACCCAGTACTTC. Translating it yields CASSVATSGWYQETQYF. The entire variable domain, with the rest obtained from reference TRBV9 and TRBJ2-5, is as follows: DSGVTQTPKHLITATGQRVTLRCSPRSGDLSVYWYQQSLDQGLQFLIQYYNGEERAKGNILERFSAQQFPDLHSELNLSSLELGDSALYFCASSVATSGWYQETQYFGPGTRLLVL.

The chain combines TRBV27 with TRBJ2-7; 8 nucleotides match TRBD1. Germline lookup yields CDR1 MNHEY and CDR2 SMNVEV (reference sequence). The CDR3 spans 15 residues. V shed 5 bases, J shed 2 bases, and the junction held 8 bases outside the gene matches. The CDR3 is CASSDVGTGTYEQYF. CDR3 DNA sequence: TGTGCCAGCAGTGACGTCGGGACAGGAACCTACGAGCAGTACTTC.

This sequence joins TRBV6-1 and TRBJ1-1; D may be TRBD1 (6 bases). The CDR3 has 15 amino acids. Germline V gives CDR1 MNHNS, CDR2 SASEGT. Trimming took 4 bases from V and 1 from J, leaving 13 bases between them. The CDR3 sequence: CASSALDRTNTEAFF. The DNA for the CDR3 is TGTGCCAGCAGTGCTCTTGACAGGACGAACACTGAAGCTTTCTTT.

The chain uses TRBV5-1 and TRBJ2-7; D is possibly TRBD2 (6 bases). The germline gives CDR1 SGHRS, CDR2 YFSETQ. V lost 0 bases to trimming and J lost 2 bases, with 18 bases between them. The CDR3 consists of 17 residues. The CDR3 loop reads CASSLAGGSGGAYEQYF. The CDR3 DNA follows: TGCGCCAGCAGCTTGGCCGGGGGTAGCGGAGGGGCCTACGAGCAGTACTTC.

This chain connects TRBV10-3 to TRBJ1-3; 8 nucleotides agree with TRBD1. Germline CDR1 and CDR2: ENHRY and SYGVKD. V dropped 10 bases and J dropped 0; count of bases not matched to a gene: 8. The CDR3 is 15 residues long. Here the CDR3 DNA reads TGTGCCAACCGGGACAGGTTATCCTCTGGAAACACCATATATTTT. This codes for CANRDRLSSGNTIYF.

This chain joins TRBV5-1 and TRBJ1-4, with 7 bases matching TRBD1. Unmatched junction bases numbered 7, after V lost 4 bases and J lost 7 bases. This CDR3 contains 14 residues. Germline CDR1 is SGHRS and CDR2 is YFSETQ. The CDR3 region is CASSPDRVPEKLFF. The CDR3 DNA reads TGCGCCAGCAGCCCTGACAGGGTCCCTGAAAAACTGTTTTTT.

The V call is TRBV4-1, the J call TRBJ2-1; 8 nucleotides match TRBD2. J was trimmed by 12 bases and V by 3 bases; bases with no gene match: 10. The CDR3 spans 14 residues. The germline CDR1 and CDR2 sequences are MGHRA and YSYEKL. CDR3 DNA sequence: TGCGCCAGCAGCCAGTTAAGTAGCGGGAACGGGCAGTTCTTC. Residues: CASSQLSSGNGQFF.